The clone carrying this TCR beta chain came up once. Its antigen is not known. The data were taken from a study of PD-1 blockade in mismatch repair-deficient tumors. Study background: Patients had around twelve mismatch repair-deficient cancer types, all previously treated and progressing. Overall study findings and caveats: Tumor-resident clones, often undetectable pretreatment in blood, expanded then contracted after pembrolizumab.

Every patient had mismatch repair deficiency by PCR or immunohistochemistry. TCRs were sequenced from a few patients responding to pembrolizumab. This table comes from immunoSEQ multiplex PCR, and its TCRdb copy is limited to in-frame clones, with some not included. The sample carries some 130,000 clones, 88% recorded once. The CDR3 totals 13 residues. Germline loops: CDR1 MGHRA, CDR2 YSYEKL. The ends were cut back, 2 bases at V and 5 bases at J, with 8 bases in the middle. The chain couples TRBV4-1 to TRBJ2-3; D not certain. The source material was peripheral blood, sampled approximately 70 weeks after starting pembrolizumab. This TCR came from an adult with mismatch repair-deficient cancer. The CDR3 DNA reads as TGCGCCAGCAGCCAAACCCCACTAGATACGCAGTATTTT. Its translation: CASSQTPLDTQYF.